Listed below are T cell receptor beta chains from one sample, sequenced in a study of tumor-infiltrating lymphocytes in localized non-small cell lung cancer. TCRdb's copy holds only in-frame clones and misses some; the assay was immunoSEQ multiplex PCR. Counted here are around 25,000 clones, around 67% occurring once; the ten biggest clones make up about 5.7%. Sequenced input: lung tumor tissue. These receptors were obtained from a human donor with non-small cell lung cancer. CDR3s include the opening cysteine and the closing phenylalanine or tryptophan. D genes are given only for firm matches. Size is stated for part of the rows, as once, few or many counts, or as a class when the clone is expanded.

>TRBD2|NA|TRBJ2-5|TRBV14
TGTGCCAGCAGCCAAGGCGGGGGGCGGCAAGAGACCCAGTACTTC
CASSQGGGRQETQYF
>NA|NA|TRBJ1-2|TRBV4-3
TGCGCCAGCAGCCAAGATCCTAACAGGAACTATGGCTACACCTTC
CASSQDPNRNYGYTF
>TRBD2|NA|TRBJ2-1|TRBV29-1
TGCAGCGTTGCGGGGGGAGCAAAACAATACAATGAGCAGTTCTTC
CSVAGGAKQYNEQFF
>TRBD1|NA|TRBJ1-2|TRBV5-6
TGTGCCAGCAGCTTGCTGGACAGGGATAACTATGGCTACACCTTC
CASSLLDRDNYGYTF
>NA|NA|TRBJ2-7|TRBV15
TGTGCCACCAGCAGAGATCCGGGAACATACGAGCAGTACTTC
CATSRDPGTYEQYF
>TRBD1|NA|TRBJ2-7|TRBV19
TGTGCCAGTAGTCCCGGGACAGGGATCTCCTACGAGCAGTACTTC
CASSPGTGISYEQYF
>NA|NA|TRBJ2-2|TRBV11-3
TGTGCCAGCAGCTTAGGGGACTTCACCGGGGAGCTGTTTTTT
CASSLGDFTGELFF
>TRBD2|NA|TRBJ2-1|TRBV4-2
TGTGCCAGCAGCCAAGAACTAGCGGGGGCTGGAAATGAGCAGTTCTTC
CASSQELAGAGNEQFF
>NA|NA|TRBJ2-3|TRBV28
TGTGCCAGCGGAGATACGCAGTATTTT
CASGDTQYF
>TRBD1|NA|TRBJ2-7|TRBV5-5
TGCGCCAGCAGCCACTCGGCGACAGGGGAGAGCTACGAGCAGTACTTC
CASSHSATGESYEQYF
>NA|NA|TRBJ2-7|TRBV25-1
TGTGCCAGCAGTCACAGGGGACTAACCTACGAGCAGTACTTC
CASSHRGLTYEQYF
>TRBD2|NA|TRBJ2-3|TRBV11-2
TGTGCCAGCAGCTTAATTCCCCCCGTAGCGGGGGGGCTTGCAGATACGCAGTATTTT
CASSLIPPVAGGLADTQYF
>NA|NA|TRBJ2-7|TRBV7-8
TGTGCCAGCAGCTCAGTACAGTACGAGCAGTACTTC
CASSSVQYEQYF
>NA|NA|TRBJ1-1|TRBV7-9
TGTGCCAGCAGCTTAGGGGGTGGGACTGAAGCTTTCTTT
CASSLGGGTEAFF
>TRBD1|NA|TRBJ1-2|TRBV15
TGTGCCACCAGCAGAGGACAGGGTTTTGACTATGGCTACACCTTC
CATSRGQGFDYGYTF
>NA|NA|TRBJ1-3|TRBV7-9
TGTGCCAATTCGGGGACGGCCTCTGGAAACACCATATATTTT
CANSGTASGNTIYF
>NA|NA|TRBJ1-1|TRBV5-8
TGTGCCAGCAGCTCCAGGGTGGGCACTGAAGCTTTCTTT
CASSSRVGTEAFF
>TRBD1|NA|TRBJ2-4|TRBV19
TGTGCCAGTAGTATCGGGCCAGGGGGCCAGGAGGAGTACTTC
CASSIGPGGQEEYF
>TRBD2|NA|TRBJ2-7|TRBV7-8
TGTGCCAGCAGCCCACCGGGACTAGTTACTAACGAGCAGTACTTC
CASSPPGLVTNEQYF
>NA|NA|TRBJ1-1|TRBV15
TGTGCCACCAGCAGAGATGGGGTTGAAGCTTTCTTT
CATSRDGVEAFF
>NA|medium-sized|TRBJ1-1|TRBV4-1
TGCGCCAGCAGCCAAGGATTTGCACCGAACACTGAAGCTTTCTTT
CASSQGFAPNTEAFF
>NA|few|TRBJ2-2|TRBV10-1
TGCGCCAGCAGTGAGGGGACCGGGGAGCTGTTTTTT
CASSEGTGELFF
>NA|NA|TRBJ2-1|TRBV5-1
TGCGCCAGCAGCTTTACTAGGCTCGACCGGGATGAGCAGTTCTTC
CASSFTRLDRDEQFF
>NA|NA|TRBJ2-5|TRBV5-1
TGCGCCAGCAGCTTGGAACAAGAGACCCAGTACTTC
CASSLEQETQYF
>NA|once|TRBJ2-5|TRBV5-4
TGTGCCAGCAGCTTGGTATATGGGACGGTGATACAAGAGACCCAGTACTTC
CASSLVYGTVIQETQYF
>NA|once|TRBJ1-1|TRBV30
TGTGCCTGGAGATGGGGGAACACTGAAGCTTTCTTT
CAWRWGNTEAFF
>NA|NA|TRBJ2-6|TRBV19
TGTGCCAGTAGGGGGGTAAGCTCTGGGGCCAACGTCCTGACTTTC
CASRGVSSGANVLTF
>NA|once|TRBJ2-6|TRBV6-6
TGTGCCAGCGGCCAACGCTCTGGGGCCAACGTCCTGACTTTC
CASGQRSGANVLTF
>NA|NA|TRBJ2-7|TRBV11-3
TGTGCCAGCAGCTTGAGGGGATCCAGTACGATGGAGCAGTACTTC
CASSLRGSSTMEQYF
>NA|NA|TRBJ2-7|TRBV5-1
TGCGCCAGCAGTGGGGGGGGGCCCTACGAGCAGTACTTC
CASSGGGPYEQYF
>NA|NA|TRBJ1-5|TRBV5-5
TGTGCCAGCAGCTTGACGGGGGACAATCAGCCCCAGCATTTT
CASSLTGDNQPQHF
>TRBD1|once|TRBJ1-3|TRBV5-4
TGTGCCAGCAGCTCAGGGGGTGTCTCTGGAAACACCATATATTTT
CASSSGGVSGNTIYF
>TRBD1|NA|TRBJ1-2|TRBV2
TGTGCCAGCGCCCGGGACAGGACAAACTATGGCTACACCTTC
CASARDRTNYGYTF
>TRBD2|NA|TRBJ2-7|TRBV30
TGTGCCTGCGGTACTAGCGGGAGGGCCCCCTACGAGCAGTACTTC
CACGTSGRAPYEQYF
>TRBD2|NA|TRBJ2-7|TRBV7-8
TGTGCCAGCAGCCGCGGGGGTGAGCAGTACTTC
CASSRGGEQYF
>NA|NA|TRBJ1-4|TRBV2
TGTGCCAGCAGTCTAAGCCAGAAACTGTTTTTT
CASSLSQKLFF
>NA|NA|TRBJ1-2|TRBV14
TGTGCCAGCAGCCAGAACACCAACTATGGCTACACCTTC
CASSQNTNYGYTF
>NA|NA|TRBJ2-3|TRBV10-2
TGCGCCAGCAGTGAGGAGTTTTCTAGCACAGATACGCAGTATTTT
CASSEEFSSTDTQYF
>TRBD2|once|TRBJ2-5|TRBV5-1
TGCGCCAGCAGCTTTCTGGCTAGCGGAATGCAAGAGACCCAGTACTTC
CASSFLASGMQETQYF
>NA|NA|TRBJ1-6|TRBV5-6
TGTGCCAGCAGGAATAATTTTGGGGCGTCGGGTTCACCCCTCCACTTT
CASRNNFGASGSPLHF
>TRBD1|NA|TRBJ1-1|TRBV25-1
TGTGCCAGCAGTGAACCAGGGGGTGGGTTCACTGAAGCTTTCTTT
CASSEPGGGFTEAFF
>NA|NA|TRBJ2-7|TRBV5-4
TGTGCCAGCAGCTTTCACGAGGGTATTGGGGAGCAGTACTTC
CASSFHEGIGEQYF
>NA|few|TRBJ1-2|TRBV14
TGTGCCAGCAGCCAGCTGGCGGACTTGTCGCATGGCTACACCTTC
CASSQLADLSHGYTF
>TRBD1|NA|TRBJ1-1|TRBV6-5
TGTGCCAGCCGTCAAGACGAGACAGGGCGTAATGAAGCTTTCTTT
CASRQDETGRNEAFF
>TRBD1|NA|TRBJ1-1|TRBV28
TGTGCCAGCAGTTTAGGGGACAGGGGGAGGACTGAAGCTTTCTTT
CASSLGDRGRTEAFF
>TRBD1|NA|TRBJ1-2|TRBV11-2
TGTGCCAGCAGCGAGGACAGGCGAGGCTACACCTTC
CASSEDRRGYTF
>NA|once|TRBJ2-7|TRBV30
TGTGCCTGGAGTGTACTCCCAGGGTATTCCTACGAGCAGTACTTC
CAWSVLPGYSYEQYF
>NA|once|TRBJ1-2|TRBV30
TGTGCCTGGAGTTGGACTTCGGGGCGCGAGAATGGCTACACCTTC
CAWSWTSGRENGYTF
>TRBD1|NA|TRBJ1-3|TRBV7-2
TGTGCCAGCAGCTTAGAAGGGACAGCCTCTGGAAACACCATATATTTT
CASSLEGTASGNTIYF
>TRBD1|NA|TRBJ1-2|TRBV5-1
TGCGCCAGCAGCACAACCGGGACAGGGGCTCATCATAACTATGGCTACACCTTC
CASSTTGTGAHHNYGYTF
>TRBD2|once|TRBJ2-3|TRBV11-3
TGTGCCAGCGTAGCGGGGGGGTCAGATACGCAGTATTTT
CASVAGGSDTQYF
>NA|few|TRBJ1-2|TRBV6-5
TGTGCCAGCAGTTCAAGTACGGGGGCCCTCTATGGCTACACCTTC
CASSSSTGALYGYTF
>TRBD1|NA|TRBJ1-2|TRBV4-3
TGCGCCAGCAGCCTCGACAGGGCGTATGGCTACACCTTC
CASSLDRAYGYTF
>NA|NA|TRBJ2-7|TRBV20-1
TGCAGTGCTAAGGGTCAGTACGAGCAGTACTTC
CSAKGQYEQYF
>NA|NA|TRBJ1-2|TRBV25-1
TGTGCCAGCAGCATAAGGGTCCTCCTCTATGGCTACACCTTC
CASSIRVLLYGYTF
>TRBD2|few|TRBJ2-7|TRBV11-2
TGTGCCAGCAGCCTTAGGACTAGCGACAACCCCTACGAGCAGTACTTC
CASSLRTSDNPYEQYF
>TRBD1|few|TRBJ1-4|TRBV19
TGTGCCAGTAGTATTGACAGGGATGAAAAACTGTTTTTT
CASSIDRDEKLFF
>NA|few|TRBJ1-2|TRBV7-9
TGTGCCAGCAGCACGGGTCTCTCCTATGGCTACACCTTC
CASSTGLSYGYTF
>TRBD1|NA|TRBJ2-7|TRBV29-1
TGCAGCGCCTGGGACAGGGGGTCCGAGCAGTACTTC
CSAWDRGSEQYF
>NA|NA|TRBJ2-3|TRBV19
TGTGCCAGTAGTTTAAGTAGCGGATCAGATACGCAGTATTTT
CASSLSSGSDTQYF